The next 29 T cell receptor beta chains were all read from a single sample in a study of cytomegalovirus exposure and HLA in healthy donors. The data were produced by immunoSEQ multiplex PCR, yet TCRdb's version contains in-frame clones alone and is incomplete. Seen here are 65,000 to 95,000 clones, 85% to 95% observed once, and the top ten hold around 3.2%. The sequenced sample was PBMCs. All receptors come from a man younger than 35 in good health and CMV-seronegative.

The chain couples TRBV6-5 to TRBJ1-1, with D tentatively TRBD1 (5 bases). V was shortened by 4 bases and J by 12 bases, with 18 bases between the two germline ends. This CDR3 contains 13 residues. Germline V gene lookup returns CDR1 MNHEY and CDR2 SVGAGI. The CDR3 region has the DNA TGTGCCAGCAGTTTACCCCAGGGATTGTGGACTTTCTTT. As protein: CASSLPQGLWTFF.

J is TRBJ1-1 and V is TRBV30; D perhaps matches TRBD1 (6 bases). Germline assignment: CDR1 GTSNPN and CDR2 SVGIG (reference sequence). The CDR3 consists of 14 residues. The germline V and J ends were trimmed by 4 bases and 7 bases, with 19 bases remaining between them. The CDR3 sequence: CAWTHGGGLVEAFF. CDR3 DNA sequence: TGTGCCTGGACCCACGGGGGGGGGCTGGTTGAAGCTTTCTTT.

CDR3 sequence reads: CASSLLGQGENPRSKAFF. The CDR3 DNA is TGTGCCAGCAGCCTGTTAGGACAGGGAGAGAACCCGCGTTCGAAAGCTTTCTTT. V and J are TRBV7-2 and TRBJ1-1; TRBD1 matches 8 bases. There are 18 residues in the CDR3. V trimming: 5 bases; J trimming: 9 bases; junction bases outside the gene matches: 23. From germline, CDR1 is SGHTA and CDR2 FQGNSA.

The chain combines TRBV6-5 with TRBJ2-3, with 8 bases lining up with TRBD2. CDR1 is MNHEY, CDR2 SVGAGI, per germline. The CDR3 covers 11 residues. V dropped 7 bases and J dropped 11; count of bases not matched to a gene: 5. CDR3 DNA sequence: TGTGCCAGCACCCAGGGGACTAGGCAGTATTTT. This sequence encodes CASTQGTRQYF.

The chain recombines TRBV7-2 with TRBJ2-7; TRBD2 matches 7 bases. The CDR3 is 13 amino acids. Germline V gene sequence: CDR1 SGHTA, CDR2 FQGNSA. Germline trimming cut 4 bases from V and 2 bases from J; bases unmatched to any gene: 2. CDR3 residues: CASSSGLAYEQYF. As DNA, the CDR3 is TGTGCCAGCAGCTCCGGACTAGCCTACGAGCAGTACTTC.

The chain combines TRBV2 with TRBJ1-1; a possible D gene is TRBD1 (5 bases). Trimming stripped 1 base from V and 1 base from J, with 7 bases between. This CDR3 is built from 14 residues. Germline values: CDR1 SNHLY, CDR2 FYNNEI. The CDR3 loop reads CASSEGQPNTEAFF. CDR3 bases: TGTGCCAGCAGTGAAGGACAGCCGAACACTGAAGCTTTCTTT.

The J gene is TRBJ1-1, the V gene TRBV30; tentatively, D is TRBD1 (5 bases). Trimming removed 2 bases at V and 8 bases at J, with 12 bases between. CDR3 size: 12 residues. The germline CDR1 and CDR2 sequences are GTSNPN and SVGIG (reference sequence). The CDR3 DNA reads TGTGCCTGGAGTCCTCAGGGTGCAGAAGCTTTCTTT. Its translation is CAWSPQGAEAFF.

This chain connects TRBV10-2 to TRBJ2-3, with 9 bases fitting TRBD2. This CDR3 spans 16 amino acids. Germline V CDR1 and CDR2: WSHSY, SAAADI. V was pared by 3 bases and J by 3 bases, with 7 bases of the junction left unmatched. This CDR3 is CASSDGRGGGTDTQYF. CDR3 coding DNA: TGCGCCAGCAGTGACGGGCGGGGGGGCGGTACAGATACGCAGTATTTT.

This chain joins TRBV27 and TRBJ2-2; D might be TRBD1 (5 bases). Trimming stripped 3 bases from V and 1 base from J, with 9 bases between. The germline V gene has CDR1 MNHEY and CDR2 SMNVEV (reference sequence). The CDR3 length is 15 residues. CDR3 in amino acids: CASSFNRQNTGELFF. The CDR3 region has the DNA TGTGCCAGCAGTTTTAACAGGCAGAACACCGGGGAGCTGTTTTTT.

The chain joins TRBV30 to TRBJ2-1; D is possibly TRBD2 (5 bases). Trimming removed 3 bases at V and 0 bases at J, with 9 bases between. This CDR3 contains 14 residues. Per the germline V gene, CDR1 is GTSNPN and CDR2 is SVGIG (reference sequence). CDR3 protein: CAWSPGISYNEQFF. The CDR3 DNA reads as TGTGCCTGGAGCCCCGGGATCTCCTACAATGAGCAGTTCTTC.

This sequence joins TRBV6-5 and TRBJ2-7, with 7 bases lining up with TRBD1. Germline values: CDR1 MNHEY, CDR2 SVGAGI. J was trimmed by 8 bases and V by 6 bases; bases with no gene match: 13. CDR3 size: 14 residues. The CDR3 loop is CASRSGTAYAKQYF. The CDR3 DNA follows: TGTGCCAGCAGGTCCGGGACAGCGTATGCAAAGCAGTACTTC.

V is TRBV10-3 and J is TRBJ1-1, with 9 bases identical to TRBD1. V dropped 7 bases and J dropped 5; count of bases not matched to a gene: 8. The germline CDR1 and CDR2 sequences are ENHRY and SYGVKD. This CDR3 has 14 amino acids. The CDR3 loop reads CAITGTGRETEAFF. The CDR3 DNA reads as TGTGCCATCACCGGGACAGGGAGAGAGACTGAAGCTTTCTTT.

The chain joins TRBV6-1 to TRBJ1-5; a weak D match, TRBD1 (6 bases). The V and J ends lost 5 bases and 4 bases respectively, with 9 bases between them. Germline-derived CDR1 and CDR2 are MNHNS and SASEGT. The CDR3 consists of 13 residues. The CDR3 sequence is CASSSDRNQPQHF. The DNA for the CDR3 is TGTGCCAGCAGTTCCGACAGGAATCAGCCCCAGCATTTT.

The chain employs TRBV28 and TRBJ1-3; the D gene is possibly TRBD1 (6 bases). Per germline, CDR1 MDHEN and CDR2 SYDVKM. V dropped 7 bases and J dropped 4 bases, with 23 bases sitting between them. This CDR3 has 17 residues. CDR3 DNA sequence: TGTGCCAGCATCTCACTCTCCCCCACAGGGCCAGGAAACACCATATATTTT. Amino acids: CASISLSPTGPGNTIYF. The whole variable domain, filled in from reference TRBV28 and TRBJ1-3, reads DVKVTQSSRYLVKRTGEKVFLECVQDMDHENMFWYRQDPGLGLRLIYFSYDVKMKEKGDIPEGYSVSREKKERFSLILESASTNQTSMYLCASISLSPTGPGNTIYFGEGSWLTVV.

The chain links TRBV11-3 to TRBJ2-7, with TRBD1 matching 7 bases. The CDR3 length is 13 residues. Germline trimming cut 4 bases from V and 6 bases from J; bases unmatched to any gene: 6. In germline, CDR1 is SGHNT, CDR2 YENEEA. The CDR3 DNA is TGTGCCAGCAGCTATATCAGGGGGTCCGAGCAGTACTTC. The encoded protein is CASSYIRGSEQYF.

This rearrangement joins TRBV7-6 to TRBJ2-1; 12 bases line up with TRBD2. The CDR3 contains 15 residues. Germline V gene data show CDR1 as SGHVS and CDR2 as FNYEAQ. The junction had 5 bases not matched to a gene; V was cut back by 5 bases and J by 6 bases. CDR3 DNA: TGTGCCAGCAGCCAACTAGCGGGGGGTCCCAATGAGCAGTTCTTC. Translated, it gives CASSQLAGGPNEQFF.

The genes are TRBV6-1 and TRBJ1-1; the D is unclear. The CDR3 consists of 16 residues. The germline V and J ends were trimmed by 1 base and 0 bases, with 12 bases remaining between them. The germline CDR1 and CDR2 sequences are MNHNS and SASEGT. This chain's CDR3 is CASSEGEGRMNTEAFF. The CDR3 region has the DNA TGTGCCAGCAGTGAAGGGGAAGGGAGGATGAACACTGAAGCTTTCTTT.

The chain joins TRBV30 to TRBJ2-5; 9 bases are shared with TRBD2. After removal of 4 bases from V and 2 bases from J, the junction contained 8 bases not matched to a gene. CDR1 and CDR2 (germline): GTSNPN, SVGIG (reference sequence). The CDR3 is made up of 15 amino acids. CDR3 amino acids: CAWTLTGLAQETQYF. CDR3 DNA sequence: TGTGCCTGGACCTTAACGGGACTAGCTCAAGAGACCCAGTACTTC.

This clone was observed once. This chain uses TRBV5-6 with TRBJ1-2; D gene ambiguous. Per the germline V gene, CDR1 is SGHDT and CDR2 is YYEEEE. Trimming shortened V by 7 bases and J by 4 bases, and 17 bases separated the two germline ends. The CDR3 sequence is 14 residues long. The CDR3 DNA reads as TGTGCCAGCGTGAGGGCGGGGAGCCTCTATGGCTACACCTTC. This encodes CASVRAGSLYGYTF.

The rearrangement links TRBV27 to TRBJ1-1; D not certain. The CDR3 length is 13 residues. Germline V gene sequence: CDR1 MNHEY, CDR2 SMNVEV (reference sequence). V dropped 0 bases and J dropped 1 base, with 3 bases sitting between them. CDR3 DNA sequence: TGTGCCAGCAGTTTATCCCGGAACACTGAAGCTTTCTTT. Translating it yields CASSLSRNTEAFF.

This chain connects TRBV5-1 to TRBJ2-7, with 9 bases aligning to TRBD1. Germline assignment: CDR1 SGHRS and CDR2 YFSETQ. The junction had 13 bases not matched to a gene; V was cut back by 7 bases and J by 2 bases. The CDR3 has 16 residues. The CDR3 sequence is CASRTSMGTGTYEQYF. The CDR3 nucleotides read TGCGCCAGCCGGACCTCAATGGGGACAGGGACCTACGAGCAGTACTTC.

The rearrangement joins TRBV16 to TRBJ1-5, with a weak D call TRBD1 (5 bases). This CDR3 comprises 14 residues. Germline V CDR1 and CDR2: KGHSY, FQNENV. Deletions cut 5 bases from V and 7 bases from J, with 15 bases between. The CDR3 DNA sequence: TGTGCCAGCAGCTCCAAAATGGAGGGGCAGCCCCAGCATTTT. Translated, it gives CASSSKMEGQPQHF.

This sequence joins TRBV27 and TRBJ2-7, with TRBD1 matching 9 bases. This CDR3 is 15 amino acids long. Per the germline V gene, CDR1 is MNHEY and CDR2 is SMNVEV (reference sequence). The junction had 8 bases not matched to a gene; V was cut back by 4 bases and J by 4 bases. The DNA of the CDR3 is TGTGCCAGCAGTTCTCCCGGGACAGGGCGTTACGAGCAGTACTTC. This sequence encodes CASSSPGTGRYEQYF.

The genes are TRBV18 and TRBJ1-4; 9 positions agree with TRBD1. V lost 4 bases, J lost 7 bases, and 10 bases stayed unmatched. Germline V lookup: CDR1 KGHSH, CDR2 LQKENI. The CDR3 spans 16 residues. CDR3 loop: CASSLHRQGGGEKLFF. CDR3 nucleotides: TGTGCCAGCTCACTCCATCGACAGGGGGGTGGTGAAAAACTGTTTTTT.

The chain recombines TRBV7-2 with TRBJ1-2; tentatively, D is TRBD1 (6 bases). Per germline, CDR1 SGHTA and CDR2 FQGNSA. This CDR3 is built from 12 residues. V lost 8 bases, J lost 4 bases, and 11 bases lay in between. The DNA of the CDR3 is TGTGCCAGCGGGCCAGGGGTCTATGGCTACACCTTC. Protein sequence: CASGPGVYGYTF.

The chain uses TRBV27 and TRBJ1-6; 7 nucleotides align to TRBD1. Germline assignment: CDR1 MNHEY and CDR2 SMNVEV (reference sequence). The CDR3 extends over 16 amino acids. With V trimmed by 8 bases and J by 8 bases, 15 bases remained unmatched. The CDR3, as DNA: TGTGCCAGCCCATCGTTGGACAGGCCCAGGGATTCACCCCTCCACTTT. This codes for CASPSLDRPRDSPLHF.

The chain links TRBV27 to TRBJ2-3; D is perhaps TRBD2 (5 bases). V was cut by 5 bases and J by 3 bases, with 15 bases left in between. The CDR3 is 15 residues long. Looked up from germline, CDR1 is MNHEY and CDR2 is SMNVEV (reference sequence). The CDR3, as DNA: TGTGCCAGCAGTATTTCGCGGGCTACAACAGATACGCAGTATTTT. Translating it yields CASSISRATTDTQYF.

The chain joins TRBV29-1 to TRBJ1-2, with 11 nucleotides matching TRBD1. The CDR3 contains 14 residues. Germline loops: CDR1 SQVTM, CDR2 ANQGSEA. With 6 bases clipped from V and 4 bases from J, the junction kept 7 bases outside the gene matches. This CDR3 is CSVGRDRGGYGYTF. CDR3 nucleotide sequence: TGCAGCGTGGGTAGGGACAGGGGGGGCTATGGCTACACCTTC.

This sequence joins TRBV30 and TRBJ2-2; 9 positions agree with TRBD1. This CDR3 is built from 15 residues. Germline assignment: CDR1 GTSNPN and CDR2 SVGIG (reference sequence). V lost 0 bases and J lost 7; bases outside the gene matches: 6. The CDR3 DNA is TGTGCCTGGAGTGTACTAAACAGGGGGCGCGGGGAGCTGTTTTTT. It encodes CAWSVLNRGRGELFF.